This TCR beta chain was sequenced for a study of beta chain features in type 1 diabetes. Study overall: Over all samples combined, about 100,000,000 sorted cells were examined.

Each sorted population was over 98% pure. Investigators reverse transcribed all isolated RNA, so they sequenced expressed TCRB transcripts. TCRdb keeps only in-frame clones here, not all; method: immunoSEQ multiplex PCR. The sample consists of under 900,000 clones, under 20% of them appearing once. As regards this clone: Its antigen is undetermined.

The study's findings and limits: VDJ junctions from patients with type 1 diabetes contained fewer insertions and more deletions.

V lost 2 bases and J lost 2; bases outside the gene matches: 4. Germline V lookup: CDR1 SGHVS, CDR2 FQNEAQ. This CDR3 spans 16 amino acids. The clonotype comes from a woman under 30 in good health. Sequenced input: naive CD4+ T cells from blood. The rearrangement joins TRBV7-8 to TRBJ2-1, with TRBD2 identical over 9 bases. The CDR3 region has the DNA TGTGCCAGCAGCTTAAGCGGCGGGAGGGCCTACAATGAGCAGTTCTTC. This translates into CASSLSGGRAYNEQFF.